This T cell receptor beta chain was observed in a study of blood T cells in healthy people across ages. Overall study context: Every two T cells gave about one barcoded beta molecule via template switching.

This clonotype was observed a handful of times. The authors ran a second PCR of about 6 to 11 cycles using a sample-barcoded 5' primer and a J-beta primer mix. TCRdb re-analysed the 5' RACE reads in MiXCR, keeping a single row per CDR3 protein. This table has hundreds of thousands of distinct CDR3 sequences, over 40% appearing once. The CDR3 loop spans 16 amino acids. Losses at the gene ends were 6 bases for V and 3 bases for J; bases not matched to a gene: 12. Germline V lookup: CDR1 MNHNS, CDR2 SASEGT. The V call is TRBV6-1, the J call TRBJ2-3, with 7 bases that match TRBD1. Material: blood. The TCR sequence derives from a man older than 75 in good health. The chain's CDR3 is CASSQGVRGRTDTQYF. The CDR3 DNA reads as TGTGCCAGCAGCCAAGGGGTGAGGGGGCGGACAGATACGCAGTATTTT.